The clone carrying this T cell receptor beta chain showed up many times. Different DNA sequences within this sample yield the same CDR3. Sequencing used immunoSEQ multiplex PCR; TCRdb keeps in-frame clones, though not all of them. The data show about 500,000 clones, with approximately 80% seen just once and around 12% held by the top ten. Germline V gives CDR1 SGHRS, CDR2 YFSETQ. Trimming took 0 bases from V and 5 from J, leaving 14 bases between them. The CDR3 is 15 amino acids. This sample stems from a study of shared clonotypes between healthy human individuals. Sequenced input: PBMCs. This receptor was identified in a woman between 35 and 50 years old in good health. Some clones in this sample may be carry-over from other donors' samples. The rearrangement links TRBV5-1 to TRBJ1-2, with D uncertain. The DNA of the CDR3 is TGCGCCAGCAGCTTGGCGGGGAGGTCGGTATATGGCTACACCTTC. It specifies CASSLAGRSVYGYTF. The full variable domain, rest sourced from reference TRBV5-1 and TRBJ1-2, is KAGVTQTPRYLIKTRGQQVTLSCSPISGHRSVSWYQQTPGQGLQFLFEYFSETQRNKGNFPGRFSGRQFSNSRSEMNVSTLELGDSALYLCASSLAGRSVYGYTFGSGTRLTVV.